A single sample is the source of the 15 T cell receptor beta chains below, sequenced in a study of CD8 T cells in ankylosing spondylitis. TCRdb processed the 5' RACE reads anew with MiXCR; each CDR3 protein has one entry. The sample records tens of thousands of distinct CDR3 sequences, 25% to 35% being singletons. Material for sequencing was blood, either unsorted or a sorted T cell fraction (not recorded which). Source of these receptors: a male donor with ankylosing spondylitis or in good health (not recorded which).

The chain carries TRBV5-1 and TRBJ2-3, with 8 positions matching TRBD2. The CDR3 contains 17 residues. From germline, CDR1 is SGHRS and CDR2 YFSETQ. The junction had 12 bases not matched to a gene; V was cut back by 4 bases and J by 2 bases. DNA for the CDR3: TGCGCCAGCAGCCCCCGGACTAGCAGGGGAAACACAGATACGCAGTATTTT. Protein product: CASSPRTSRGNTDTQYF.

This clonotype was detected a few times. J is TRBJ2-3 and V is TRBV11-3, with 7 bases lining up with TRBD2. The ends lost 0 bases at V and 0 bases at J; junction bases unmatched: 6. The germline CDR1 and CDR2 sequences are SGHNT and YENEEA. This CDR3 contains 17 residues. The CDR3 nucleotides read TGTGCCAGCAGCTTAGATGCTGCTAGCGGAAGCACAGATACGCAGTATTTT. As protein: CASSLDAASGSTDTQYF. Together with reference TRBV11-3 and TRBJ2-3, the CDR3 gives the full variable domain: EAGVVQSPRYKIIEKKQPVAFWCNPISGHNTLYWYLQNLGQGPELLIRYENEEAVDDSQLPKDRFSAERLKGVDSTLKIQPAELGDSAVYLCASSLDAASGSTDTQYFGPGTRLTVL.

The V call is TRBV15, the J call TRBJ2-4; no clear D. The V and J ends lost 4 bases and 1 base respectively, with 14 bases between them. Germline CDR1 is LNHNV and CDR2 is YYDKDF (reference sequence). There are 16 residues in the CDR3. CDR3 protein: CATSNLDALAKNIQYF. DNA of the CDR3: TGTGCCACCAGCAACCTGGACGCGTTGGCCAAAAACATTCAGTACTTC.

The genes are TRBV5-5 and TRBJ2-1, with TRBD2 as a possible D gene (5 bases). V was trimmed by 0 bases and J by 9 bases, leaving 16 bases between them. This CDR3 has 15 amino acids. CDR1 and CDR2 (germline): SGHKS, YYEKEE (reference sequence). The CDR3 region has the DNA TGTGCCAGCAGCTTGGCGGGGTTGTTTATGGGTGAGCAGTTCTTC. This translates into CASSLAGLFMGEQFF.

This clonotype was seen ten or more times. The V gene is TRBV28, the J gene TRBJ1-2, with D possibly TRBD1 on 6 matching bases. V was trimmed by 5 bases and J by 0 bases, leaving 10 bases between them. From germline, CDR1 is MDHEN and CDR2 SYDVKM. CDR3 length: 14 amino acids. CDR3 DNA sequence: TGTGCCAGCAGTCTAGGACAGACTAACTATGGCTACACCTTC. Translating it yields CASSLGQTNYGYTF.

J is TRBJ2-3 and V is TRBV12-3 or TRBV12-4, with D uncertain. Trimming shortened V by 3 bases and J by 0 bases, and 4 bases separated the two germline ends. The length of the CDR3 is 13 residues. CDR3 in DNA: TGTGCCAGCAGTTTTGTTAGCACAGATACGCAGTATTTT. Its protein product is CASSFVSTDTQYF.

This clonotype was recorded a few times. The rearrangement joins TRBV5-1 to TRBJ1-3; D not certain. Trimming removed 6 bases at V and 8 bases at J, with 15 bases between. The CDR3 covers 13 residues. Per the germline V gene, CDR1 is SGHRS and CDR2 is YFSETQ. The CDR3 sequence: CASKRSPVDTIYF. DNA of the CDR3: TGCGCCAGCAAGCGTTCCCCCGTCGACACCATATATTTT.

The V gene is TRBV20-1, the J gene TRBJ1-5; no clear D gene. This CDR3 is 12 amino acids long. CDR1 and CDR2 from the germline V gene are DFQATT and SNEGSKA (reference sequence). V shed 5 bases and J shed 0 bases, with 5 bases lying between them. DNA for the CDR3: TGCAGTGCTGCCTATAGCAATCAGCCCCAGCATTTT. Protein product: CSAAYSNQPQHF.

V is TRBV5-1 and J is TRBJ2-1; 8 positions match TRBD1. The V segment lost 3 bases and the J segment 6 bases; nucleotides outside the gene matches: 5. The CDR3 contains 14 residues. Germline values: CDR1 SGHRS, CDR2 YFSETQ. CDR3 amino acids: CASSSSRGLNEQFF. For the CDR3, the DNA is TGCGCCAGCAGCTCCTCCAGGGGGCTCAATGAGCAGTTCTTC.

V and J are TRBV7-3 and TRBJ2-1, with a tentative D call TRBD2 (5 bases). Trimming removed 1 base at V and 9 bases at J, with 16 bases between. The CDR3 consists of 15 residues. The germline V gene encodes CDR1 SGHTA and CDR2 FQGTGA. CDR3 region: CASSLIRQPTSEQFF. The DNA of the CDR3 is TGTGCCAGCAGCTTAATCCGTCAGCCCACTAGTGAGCAGTTCTTC.

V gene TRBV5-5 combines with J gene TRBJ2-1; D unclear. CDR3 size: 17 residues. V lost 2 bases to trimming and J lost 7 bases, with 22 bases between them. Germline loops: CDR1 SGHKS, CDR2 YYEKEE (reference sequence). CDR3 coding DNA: TGTGCCAGCAGCTTTCGACCCAGCTCCGGTGTGGGGAATGAGCAGTTCTTC. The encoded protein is CASSFRPSSGVGNEQFF. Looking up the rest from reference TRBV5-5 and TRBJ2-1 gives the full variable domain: DAGVTQSPTHLIKTRGQQVTLRCSPISGHKSVSWYQQVLGQGPQFIFQYYEKEERGRGNFPDRFSARQFPNYSSELNVNALLLGDSALYLCASSFRPSSGVGNEQFFGPGTRLTVL.

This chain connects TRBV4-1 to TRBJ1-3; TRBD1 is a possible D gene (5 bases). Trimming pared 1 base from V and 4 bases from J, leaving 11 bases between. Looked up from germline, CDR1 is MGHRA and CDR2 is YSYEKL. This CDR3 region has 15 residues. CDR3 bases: TGCGCCAGCAGCCAAGTCTTCGACAGCGGAAACACCATATATTTT. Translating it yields CASSQVFDSGNTIYF.

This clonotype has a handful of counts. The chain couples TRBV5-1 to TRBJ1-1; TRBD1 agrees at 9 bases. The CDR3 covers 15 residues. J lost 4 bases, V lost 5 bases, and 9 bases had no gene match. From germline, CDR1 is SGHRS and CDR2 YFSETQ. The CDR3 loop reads CASRQNPDRGTEAFF. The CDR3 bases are TGCGCCAGCAGACAAAATCCGGACAGGGGCACTGAAGCTTTCTTT.

CDR3 sequence reads: CASFTRERETQYF. The CDR3 region has the DNA TGTGCCAGCTTCACCAGGGAGCGGGAGACCCAGTACTTC. The V gene is TRBV18, the J gene TRBJ2-5; perhaps D is TRBD1 or TRBD2 (5 bases each). The germline V gene encodes CDR1 KGHSH and CDR2 LQKENI. The V end was cut by 7 bases, the J end by 5 bases, with 14 bases between. The CDR3 is 13 amino acids.

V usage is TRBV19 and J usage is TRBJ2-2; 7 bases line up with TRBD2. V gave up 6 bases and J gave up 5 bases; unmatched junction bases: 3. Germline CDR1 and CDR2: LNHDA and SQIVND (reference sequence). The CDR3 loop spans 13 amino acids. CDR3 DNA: TGTGCCAGTAGGCTAGCGGTGACCGGGGAGCTGTTTTTT. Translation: CASRLAVTGELFF.